Presented here are 14 T cell receptor beta chains from one specimen sequenced in a study of blood T cell repertoires in COVID-19. Some clones are missing from TCRdb's copy, which holds only in-frame ones; the method was immunoSEQ multiplex PCR. The table includes 200,000 or so clones, 80% to 90% detected once. The specimen was peripheral blood. The receptors here all came from a human donor in a cohort sampled during active COVID-19.

This CDR3 reads CASSPGRTQGNQPQHF. CDR3 sequence (DNA): TGTGCCAGCAGCCCTGGGAGGACCCAAGGCAATCAGCCCCAGCATTTT. The chain joins TRBV7-9 to TRBJ1-5; D not resolved. CDR3 length equals 16 residues. Per the germline V gene, CDR1 is SEHNR and CDR2 is FQNEAQ (reference sequence). V was cut by 5 bases and J by 2 bases, with 16 bases left in between. Using reference TRBV7-9 and TRBJ1-5 for the parts outside the CDR3, the full variable domain is DTGVSQNPRHKITKRGQNVTFRCDPISEHNRLYWYRQTLGQGPEFLTYFQNEAQLEKSRLLSDRFSAERPKGSFSTLEIQRTEQGDSAMYLCASSPGRTQGNQPQHFGDGTRLSIL.

The genes are TRBV7-9 and TRBJ2-4; 9 bases map to TRBD1. J was trimmed by 6 bases and V by 1 base; bases with no gene match: 10. Germline V gene data show CDR1 as SEHNR and CDR2 as FQNEAQ (reference sequence). This CDR3 has 17 amino acids. CDR3 residues: CASSLVRDRVWRNIQYF. CDR3 nucleotides: TGTGCCAGCAGCTTAGTGAGGGACAGGGTGTGGCGAAACATTCAGTACTTC.

The rearrangement uses TRBV4-1 and TRBJ1-5, with TRBD1 identical over 9 bases. The CDR3 consists of 16 residues. The V and J ends lost 1 base and 6 bases, in that order; junction bases with no gene match: 7. CDR1 MGHRA and CDR2 YSYEKL come from the germline V gene. DNA for the CDR3: TGCGCCAGCAGCCAAGCGGGACAGGGAGGGGGTCAGCCCCAGCATTTT. It specifies CASSQAGQGGGQPQHF.

On this clone itself: The sample has other DNA sequences that encode this CDR3 too. J is TRBJ2-7 and V is TRBV24-1, with D possibly matching TRBD2 (6 bases). Trimming left V 3 bases short and J 1 base short, with 12 bases between. Germline V CDR1 and CDR2: KGHDR, SFDVKD. The CDR3 runs 15 residues. The CDR3 coding sequence is TGTGCCACCAGTGATCCGCGGGACCGATCCTACGAGCAGTACTTC. It specifies CATSDPRDRSYEQYF.

The chain has TRBV7-9 and TRBJ2-1; 10 bases are a match to TRBD2. The CDR3 has 13 amino acids. V was clipped by 11 bases and J by 4 bases; unmatched bases: 5. The germline CDR1 and CDR2 sequences are SEHNR and FQNEAQ (reference sequence). CDR3 DNA sequence: TGTGCCGATACTAGCGGGAAGTACAATGAGCAGTTCTTC. Translating gives CADTSGKYNEQFF.

This chain links TRBV4-2 with TRBJ2-2; TRBD2 matches at 13 bases. Germline values: CDR1 LGHNA, CDR2 YNFKEQ. V shed 4 bases, J shed 3 bases, and the junction held 8 bases outside the gene matches. The CDR3 loop spans 18 amino acids. The CDR3 here is CASSPGTSGALDTGELFF. The DNA of the CDR3 is TGTGCCAGCAGCCCTGGGACTAGCGGGGCCCTCGACACCGGGGAGCTGTTTTTT.

The genes are TRBV7-2 and TRBJ2-7; 8 positions agree with TRBD2. Per the germline V gene, CDR1 is SGHTA and CDR2 is FQGNSA. The length of the CDR3 is 15 residues. V was clipped by 1 base and J by 2 bases; unmatched bases: 4. The CDR3, as DNA: TGTGCCAGCAGCTTAGGAGCGGGGGTCCCCTACGAGCAGTACTTC. This sequence encodes CASSLGAGVPYEQYF.

The V call is TRBV5-1, the J call TRBJ2-1; TRBD1 is a possible D gene (5 bases). The germline V gene has CDR1 SGHRS and CDR2 YFSETQ. Trimming took off 2 bases at V and 3 bases at J, with 12 bases between the two ends. The CDR3 is 15 residues long. The CDR3 DNA is TGCGCCAGCAGCTTAATTAAGCAGGGCTACAATGAGCAGTTCTTC. Amino acid sequence: CASSLIKQGYNEQFF.

The rearrangement uses TRBV12-3 or TRBV12-4 and TRBJ2-1, with 10 bases that match TRBD2. Trimming took 3 bases from V and 9 from J; bases not matched to a gene: 2. The CDR3 sequence is 13 residues long. DNA for the CDR3: TGTGCCAGCAGTTTTCCTAGCGGGGGTGAGCAGTTCTTC. Amino acid sequence: CASSFPSGGEQFF.

The rearrangement joins TRBV28 to TRBJ2-4; possibly TRBD2 for D (5 bases). Trimming took 6 bases from V and 3 from J, leaving 18 bases between them. The germline V gene has CDR1 MDHEN and CDR2 SYDVKM. The CDR3 runs 16 residues. The CDR3 coding sequence is TGTGCCAGCAGCCTGGGCGGGCAGAAGGGCAAAAACATTCAGTACTTC. It codes for CASSLGGQKGKNIQYF.

This rearrangement joins TRBV7-2 to TRBJ2-3; 9 bases fit TRBD2. The CDR3 spans 17 residues. The junction had 6 bases not matched to a gene; V was cut back by 0 bases and J by 2 bases. In germline, CDR1 is SGHTA, CDR2 FQGNSA. This chain's CDR3 is CASSLAWIAGDTDTQYF. For the CDR3, the DNA is TGTGCCAGCAGCTTAGCGTGGATAGCGGGAGACACAGATACGCAGTATTTT.

V is TRBV28 and J is TRBJ2-7, with TRBD1 identical over 8 bases. V lost 6 bases to trimming and J lost 4 bases; unmatched junction nucleotides: 5. The CDR3 has 13 residues. In germline, CDR1 is MDHEN, CDR2 SYDVKM. Here the CDR3 DNA reads TGTGCCAGCAGAGGACAGGGTAGGTACGAGCAGTACTTC. Its protein product is CASRGQGRYEQYF. Full variable domain (rest looked up from reference TRBV28 and TRBJ2-7): DVKVTQSSRYLVKRTGEKVFLECVQDMDHENMFWYRQDPGLGLRLIYFSYDVKMKEKGDIPEGYSVSREKKERFSLILESASTNQTSMYLCASRGQGRYEQYFGPGTRLTVT.

This chain joins TRBV7-6 and TRBJ2-3, with D maybe TRBD2 (6 bases). Between the trimmed V and J ends, which lost 2 bases and 5 bases, there was a span of 20 bases. Germline V gene sequence: CDR1 SGHVS, CDR2 FNYEAQ. The CDR3 extends over 17 amino acids. The chain's CDR3 is CASSLQPGVGAQDTQYF. The DNA for the CDR3 is TGTGCCAGCAGCTTACAACCGGGAGTCGGGGCGCAAGATACGCAGTATTTT.

V usage is TRBV6-5 and J usage is TRBJ2-1; the match to TRBD2 covers 10 bases. Germline V gene lookup returns CDR1 MNHEY and CDR2 SVGAGI. The CDR3 runs 13 residues. V gave up 7 bases and J gave up 7 bases; unmatched junction bases: 4. CDR3 residues: CASIWTSGNEQFF. In DNA form, the CDR3 reads TGTGCCAGCATCTGGACTAGCGGTAATGAGCAGTTCTTC.